A selection of T cell receptor beta chains follows, all from one sample in a study of human T cells and chemical hapten exposure. TCRdb ran MiXCR on the RACE reads and lists one entry per CDR3 protein. The sample has tens of thousands of distinct CDR3 sequences; under 15% are singletons. Material: whole blood, obtained in connection with sensitization to the hapten diphenylcyclopropenone (DPC). These receptors were taken from a woman between 45 and 60 years old with alopecia areata. Some clones in this sample may be carry-over from other donors' samples. Both conserved end residues are part of each CDR3. The order of the fields is D gene, V gene, J gene, clone size, CDR3 DNA, CDR3 protein. D genes are given only for firm matches. Size is stated for part of the rows, as once, few or many counts, or as a class when the clone is expanded.

d_gene: -; v_gene: TRBV10-3; j_gene: TRBJ2-6; abundance: few; CDR3nt: TGTGCCATCAGAGACAGCTCTGGGGCCAACGTCCTGACTTTC; CDR3aa: CAIRDSSGANVLTF
d_gene: -; v_gene: TRBV20-1; j_gene: TRBJ1-2; abundance: -; CDR3nt: TGCAGTGCGGTCAGGGTCGCCTATGGCTACACCTTC; CDR3aa: CSAVRVAYGYTF
d_gene: TRBD1; v_gene: TRBV29-1; j_gene: TRBJ2-5; abundance: few; CDR3nt: TGCAGCGTTCAGACAGGGGAAGAGACCCAGTACTTC; CDR3aa: CSVQTGEETQYF
d_gene: -; v_gene: TRBV5-1; j_gene: TRBJ2-2; abundance: many; CDR3nt: TGCGCCAGCACTGACAGATCGAACACCGGGGAGCTGTTTTTT; CDR3aa: CASTDRSNTGELFF
d_gene: -; v_gene: TRBV7-9; j_gene: TRBJ1-3; abundance: -; CDR3nt: TGTGCCAGCAGCTTAATCCGGGGAAGGAGCTCTGGAAACACCATATATTTT; CDR3aa: CASSLIRGRSSGNTIYF
d_gene: TRBD2; v_gene: TRBV7-8; j_gene: TRBJ2-1; abundance: many; CDR3nt: TGTGCCAGCAGCCCGCCCGCGGGAGAACGGTTCTTC; CDR3aa: CASSPPAGERFF
d_gene: -; v_gene: TRBV27; j_gene: TRBJ1-1; abundance: few; CDR3nt: TGTGCCAGCAGTTCCCAGGGAGGAACTGAAGCTTTCTTT; CDR3aa: CASSSQGGTEAFF
d_gene: -; v_gene: TRBV5-4; j_gene: TRBJ2-3; abundance: -; CDR3nt: TGTGCCAGCAGCTGGACCGGGACCACAGATACGCAGTATTTT; CDR3aa: CASSWTGTTDTQYF
d_gene: -; v_gene: TRBV7-3; j_gene: TRBJ2-7; abundance: -; CDR3nt: TGTGCCAGCAGCTTGCAAACTAGCTACGAGCAGTACTTC; CDR3aa: CASSLQTSYEQYF
d_gene: -; v_gene: TRBV12-3/TRBV12-4; j_gene: TRBJ1-6; abundance: -; CDR3nt: TGTGCCAGCAGCCTGGGAACGAATAATTCACCCCTCCACTTT; CDR3aa: CASSLGTNNSPLHF
d_gene: -; v_gene: TRBV20-1; j_gene: TRBJ1-2; abundance: few; CDR3nt: TGCAGTGCTAGAGGGATTCGGGGCTACACCTTC; CDR3aa: CSARGIRGYTF